This TCR beta chain was identified during a study of blood T cell repertoires in COVID-19. In the study overall: The United States, Italy and Spain were the sources of the acute and convalescent COVID-19 samples. T cells, B-cell-depleted T cells, or PBMCs supplied cDNA or gDNA.

Authors' analysis steps: Quantification of nucleated cells was approximated via reference gene primer amplification. Sequencing was performed with immunoSEQ multiplex PCR; in TCRdb, only in-frame clones are kept and a portion is missing. The V and J calls and clone size were taken over from that table, and D and trimming were inferred from the DNA. This table has 200,000 to 300,000 clones, 84% appearing once. The CDR3 contains 16 residues. V dropped 0 bases and J dropped 2 bases, with 14 bases sitting between them. Germline V gene data show CDR1 as SGHRS and CDR2 as YFSETQ. V is TRBV5-1 and J is TRBJ1-1, with D perhaps TRBD1 (5 bases). The clonotype originates from a man in his sixties with acute or convalescent COVID-19. Material for sequencing was peripheral blood. The CDR3 is CASSLALTETNTEAFF. DNA of the CDR3: TGCGCCAGCAGCTTGGCCTTGACAGAGACTAACACTGAAGCTTTCTTT.